The 4 T cell receptor beta chains in this list originate from one sample, sequenced in a study of blood T cell repertoires in COVID-19. Here immunoSEQ multiplex PCR was the method, and the copy in TCRdb shows in-frame clones only, minus some. This sample yields some 390,000 clones, of which 85% to 90% are seen a single time; more than 0.95% belongs to the top ten. The sample consisted of PBMCs or T cells enriched from blood (not recorded which). These receptors originate from a man aged 25 to 40 who had recovered from COVID-19.

The rearrangement uses TRBV5-4 and TRBJ2-3; the D gene is possibly TRBD2 (6 bases). V shed 0 bases and J shed 0 bases, with 8 bases lying between them. Germline V gene lookup returns CDR1 SGHNT and CDR2 YYREEE (reference sequence). The CDR3 has 15 residues. The CDR3 region is CASSLASVSTDTQYF. CDR3 in DNA: TGTGCCAGCAGCTTGGCTAGCGTAAGCACAGATACGCAGTATTTT.

The chain recombines TRBV14 with TRBJ1-6; the D gene is possibly TRBD1 (6 bases). The V end lost 0 bases, the J end lost 6 bases, and 12 bases lay between the germline ends. The CDR3 is 16 residues long. Germline lookup yields CDR1 SGHDN and CDR2 FVKESK. CDR3 protein: CASSQEPRQVNSPLHF. Here the CDR3 DNA reads TGTGCCAGCAGCCAAGAACCGAGACAGGTTAATTCACCCCTCCACTTT.

DNA for the CDR3: TGTGCCAGTAGTATATCCGGACAGGGATCTGGAAACACCATATATTTT. Amino acids: CASSISGQGSGNTIYF. This chain connects TRBV19 to TRBJ1-3, with 8 bases lining up with TRBD1. J lost 1 base, V lost 2 bases, and 4 bases had no gene match. CDR3 length: 16 amino acids. Germline V gives CDR1 LNHDA, CDR2 SQIVND (reference sequence).

J is TRBJ2-1 and V is TRBV7-8; D is undetermined. Per germline, CDR1 SGHVS and CDR2 FQNEAQ. V shed 2 bases and J shed 9 bases, with 8 bases lying between them. The CDR3 has 12 amino acids. The CDR3: CASSLSAGEQFF. CDR3 in DNA: TGTGCCAGCAGCTTATCGGCAGGTGAGCAGTTCTTC.